The source of this TCR beta chain is a study of blood T cells in healthy people across ages. General study results and limits: Researchers said unsorted PBMCs prevented a conclusive naive versus antigen-experienced comparison.

Per sample, extraction of total RNA gave at least 5.5 micrograms in every case. Turning to this clonotype: Its antigen is unknown. The junction departs from germline at one end; a sequencing error may be responsible.

Germline V lookup: CDR1 LGHDT, CDR2 YNNKEL (reference sequence). The CDR3 runs 12 residues. Sample-barcoded 5' priming and a J-beta primer mix drove a second PCR of roughly 6 to 12 cycles. Each cDNA molecule carried a tag from a template-switch adaptor that contained 12 random nucleotides. TCRdb reprocessed the 5' RACE reads with MiXCR, giving one entry per CDR3 protein. The table has about 1.5 million distinct CDR3 sequences, roughly 43% seen once. This sequence joins TRBV3-1 and TRBJ1-2, with D tentatively TRBD1 (5 bases). This clonotype was sampled from a woman younger than 30 in good health. Sequencing used blood. The CDR3 DNA reads TGTGCCAGCGGCCAAGTAGGGGACGGCTACACCTTC. Translation: CASGQVGDGYTF.